The 29 T cell receptor beta chains listed next were all sequenced from one sample in a study of shared clonotypes between healthy human individuals. Only in-frame clones appear in the TCRdb table, and some are missing; sequencing was by immunoSEQ multiplex PCR. The data contain around 2.5 million clones, roughly 93% of them seen just once; the ten biggest clones take up about 0.39%. The sequencing sample was made of naive CD4+ T cells from PBMCs. This sample's subset: CD45RA+ positively selected. The receptors derive from a man aged 18 to 30 in good health. Some clones in this sample may be carry-over from other donors' samples.

The chain combines TRBV6-6 with TRBJ2-4, with no clear D. Germline V lookup: CDR1 MNHNY, CDR2 SVGAGI (reference sequence). The V gene lost 6 bases and the J gene lost 1 base, with 7 bases spanning the gap. The CDR3 has 13 residues. CDR3 nucleotides: TGTGCCAGCAGCCCCGGGGCCAAAAACATTCAGTACTTC. Protein: CASSPGAKNIQYF.

The V gene is TRBV5-1, the J gene TRBJ1-2; D is undetermined. The V gene's germline CDR1 is SGHRS and CDR2 YFSETQ. Trimming left V 0 bases short and J 4 bases short, with 7 bases between. The CDR3 is 13 amino acids. The chain's CDR3 is CASSLEFSYGYTF. CDR3 DNA: TGCGCCAGCAGCTTGGAGTTTAGCTATGGCTACACCTTC.

A single count supports this clone. The chain carries TRBV7-9 and TRBJ2-3; tentative D call: TRBD2 (6 bases). Trimming took off 1 base at V and 0 bases at J, with 11 bases between the two ends. The germline gives CDR1 SEHNR, CDR2 FQNEAQ (reference sequence). The CDR3 totals 16 residues. In DNA form, the CDR3 reads TGTGCCAGCAGCTTAGGGTCGAGCGGGAGCACAGATACGCAGTATTTT. Encoded protein: CASSLGSSGSTDTQYF.

The rearrangement uses TRBV5-1 and TRBJ2-1; D is uncertain. Germline CDR1 SGHRS, CDR2 YFSETQ. The CDR3 extends over 14 amino acids. Between the trimmed V and J ends, which lost 2 bases and 6 bases, there was a span of 12 bases. The CDR3 region has the DNA TGCGCCAGCAGCTTCGGACCAGCTGGCAATGAGCAGTTCTTC. Translating gives CASSFGPAGNEQFF. Using reference TRBV5-1 and TRBJ2-1 for the parts outside the CDR3, the full variable domain is KAGVTQTPRYLIKTRGQQVTLSCSPISGHRSVSWYQQTPGQGLQFLFEYFSETQRNKGNFPGRFSGRQFSNSRSEMNVSTLELGDSALYLCASSFGPAGNEQFFGPGTRLTVL.

The chain carries TRBV10-1 and TRBJ1-4, with 7 bases fitting TRBD1. The CDR3 has 15 residues. The V segment lost 3 bases and the J segment 8 bases; nucleotides outside the gene matches: 9. The germline gives CDR1 WNHNN, CDR2 SYGVQD (reference sequence). The CDR3 coding sequence is TGCGCCAGCAGTGAACAGGGGATTCTCGGAGAAAAACTGTTTTTT. As protein: CASSEQGILGEKLFF.

This rearrangement joins TRBV18 to TRBJ2-7; D unresolved. Trimming removed 1 base at V and 3 bases at J, with 10 bases between. The CDR3 runs 14 residues. Germline values: CDR1 KGHSH, CDR2 LQKENI. CDR3 region: CASSPLASNYEQYF. The CDR3 DNA reads as TGTGCCAGCTCACCACTGGCCAGCAACTACGAGCAGTACTTC.

The rearrangement joins TRBV7-8 to TRBJ1-2; 7 bases line up with TRBD1. The CDR3 loop spans 14 amino acids. After removal of 2 bases from V and 2 bases from J, the junction contained 2 bases not matched to a gene. Germline V gene data show CDR1 as SGHVS and CDR2 as FQNEAQ. CDR3 region: CASSLSGGNYGYTF. The CDR3 DNA reads TGTGCCAGCAGCTTATCAGGGGGGAACTATGGCTACACCTTC.

The V call is TRBV5-1, the J call TRBJ1-2; 9 bases are a match to TRBD1. Germline-derived CDR1 and CDR2 are SGHRS and YFSETQ. V was pared by 6 bases and J by 4 bases, with 7 bases of the junction left unmatched. The CDR3 spans 14 residues. The CDR3 DNA is TGCGCCAGCACAGGGTCGACAGGGGGCTATGGCTACACCTTC. Translating it yields CASTGSTGGYGYTF.

With regard to this clone: The same CDR3 can be traced to other DNA sequences in this sample. The J gene is TRBJ1-1, the V gene TRBV28; unclear D gene. Trimming stripped 5 bases from V and 1 base from J, with 11 bases between. CDR3 size: 14 residues. Looked up from germline, CDR1 is MDHEN and CDR2 is SYDVKM. CDR3 in DNA: TGTGCCAGCAGTCCCCCGAGGCAGAACACTGAAGCTTTCTTT. It yields the protein CASSPPRQNTEAFF.

The rearrangement links TRBV6-5 to TRBJ1-1; D perhaps matches TRBD1 (5 bases). The CDR3 length is 13 residues. Germline-derived CDR1 and CDR2 are MNHEY and SVGAGI. The V end was cut by 7 bases, the J end by 11 bases, with 20 bases between. The CDR3 DNA follows: TGTGCCAGCACCTCGACGGCAGGGAACTATGCTTTCTTT. Translated: CASTSTAGNYAFF.

The chain uses TRBV5-1 and TRBJ2-5, with 14 bases fitting TRBD2. The CDR3 covers 15 residues. V lost 6 bases, J lost 4 bases, and 5 bases stayed unmatched. Germline V CDR1 and CDR2: SGHRS, YFSETQ. The CDR3 protein is CASTHGLAGGETQYF. CDR3 DNA sequence: TGCGCCAGCACACACGGACTAGCGGGAGGAGAGACCCAGTACTTC.

This chain joins TRBV7-9 and TRBJ2-3; TRBD1 or TRBD2 may be the D gene (5 bases each). CDR3 size: 14 residues. CDR1 and CDR2 from the germline V gene are SEHNR and FQNEAQ (reference sequence). Trimming shortened V by 3 bases and J by 2 bases, and 9 bases separated the two germline ends. The chain's CDR3 is CASSFRGTTDTQYF. CDR3 nucleotide sequence: TGTGCCAGCAGCTTTCGTGGGACCACAGATACGCAGTATTTT.

This chain links TRBV28 with TRBJ2-7, with 13 bases lining up with TRBD2. V was clipped by 4 bases and J by 3 bases; unmatched bases: 12. The V gene's germline CDR1 is MDHEN and CDR2 SYDVKM. The CDR3 loop spans 18 amino acids. Here the CDR3 reads CASSSPSGTSGTYYEQYF. The CDR3 nucleotides read TGTGCCAGCAGTTCCCCCTCCGGGACTAGCGGGACGTACTACGAGCAGTACTTC. The entire variable domain, with the rest obtained from reference TRBV28 and TRBJ2-7, is as follows: DVKVTQSSRYLVKRTGEKVFLECVQDMDHENMFWYRQDPGLGLRLIYFSYDVKMKEKGDIPEGYSVSREKKERFSLILESASTNQTSMYLCASSSPSGTSGTYYEQYFGPGTRLTVT.

The chain recombines TRBV6-1 with TRBJ1-4; D remains unclear. CDR1 is MNHNS and CDR2 is SASEGT in the germline V gene. CDR3 length equals 12 residues. Trimming left V 3 bases short and J 7 bases short, with 6 bases between. The CDR3 sequence is CASSDRGEKLFF. CDR3 sequence (DNA): TGTGCCAGCAGTGACCGCGGTGAAAAACTGTTTTTT.

This clone has just one count. V usage is TRBV5-1 and J usage is TRBJ2-7; possibly TRBD1 for D (6 bases). V was shortened by 3 bases and J by 3 bases, with 16 bases between the two germline ends. The V gene's germline CDR1 is SGHRS and CDR2 YFSETQ. The CDR3 is 15 amino acids. The CDR3 is CASSYARTAYYEQYF. In DNA form, the CDR3 reads TGCGCCAGCAGCTACGCAAGGACAGCTTACTACGAGCAGTACTTC.

The chain links TRBV18 to TRBJ2-7; either TRBD1 or TRBD2 may fit D (7 bases each). Germline assignment: CDR1 KGHSH and CDR2 LQKENI. V lost 0 bases and J lost 6, with 18 bases in between. This CDR3 comprises 16 residues. The CDR3 region is CASSPPSGGGAGEQYF. CDR3 sequence (DNA): TGTGCCAGCTCACCACCATCAGGGGGGGGTGCCGGCGAGCAGTACTTC. Supplemented by reference TRBV18 and TRBJ2-7, the full variable domain reads NAGVMQNPRHLVRRRGQEARLRCSPMKGHSHVYWYRQLPEEGLKFMVYLQKENIIDESGMPKERFSAEFPKEGPSILRIQQVVRGDSAAYFCASSPPSGGGAGEQYFGPGTRLTVT.

The sample holds one count of this clone. The chain recombines TRBV7-7 with TRBJ2-7, with TRBD2 as a possible D gene (5 bases). Germline V CDR1 and CDR2: SSHAT, FNYEAQ (reference sequence). This CDR3 spans 14 amino acids. V lost 2 bases to trimming and J lost 4 bases, with 12 bases between them. In DNA form, the CDR3 reads TGTGCCAGCAGCTTAAGTAGCGTATCTTACGAGCAGTACTTC. Translation gives CASSLSSVSYEQYF.

In this sample, this clone turned up once. The gene calls are TRBV7-9 and TRBJ2-1, with D hard to call. The germline gives CDR1 SEHNR, CDR2 FQNEAQ (reference sequence). V was clipped by 5 bases and J by 2 bases, with 16 bases between them. CDR3 size: 16 residues. CDR3 sequence reads: CASSLLVTWTYNEQFF. CDR3 DNA: TGTGCCAGCAGCCTACTCGTTACTTGGACCTACAATGAGCAGTTCTTC.

The V gene is TRBV4-1, the J gene TRBJ1-1; tentative D call: TRBD1 (6 bases). The germline V and J ends were trimmed by 1 base and 1 base, with 10 bases remaining between them. Germline lookup yields CDR1 MGHRA and CDR2 YSYEKL. CDR3 length: 15 residues. CDR3 sequence: CASSQGRGANTEAFF. DNA of the CDR3: TGCGCCAGCAGCCAAGGCCGGGGGGCGAACACTGAAGCTTTCTTT.

V usage is TRBV5-1 and J usage is TRBJ2-1; no reliable D call. Deletions cut 4 bases from V and 7 bases from J, with 15 bases between. The CDR3 contains 14 residues. Germline loops: CDR1 SGHRS, CDR2 YFSETQ. The CDR3 loop reads CASSASFLGNEQFF. The CDR3 DNA is TGCGCCAGCAGCGCCTCTTTCCTGGGGAATGAGCAGTTCTTC.

The chain combines TRBV28 with TRBJ1-1; 8 bases align to TRBD1. The V and J ends lost 5 bases and 3 bases, in that order; junction bases with no gene match: 8. The CDR3 length is 15 residues. CDR1 MDHEN and CDR2 SYDVKM come from the germline V gene. CDR3 sequence: CASSASTGAHTEAFF. CDR3 coding DNA: TGTGCCAGCAGTGCCTCGACAGGGGCGCACACTGAAGCTTTCTTT.

The rearrangement joins TRBV6-1 to TRBJ2-5, with TRBD1 matching over 9 bases. After removal of 6 bases from V and 1 base from J, the junction contained 6 bases not matched to a gene. Germline V gene lookup returns CDR1 MNHNS and CDR2 SASEGT. This CDR3 has 15 residues. CDR3: CASSGGQGTQETQYF. The CDR3 nucleotides read TGTGCCAGCAGCGGTGGACAGGGGACCCAAGAGACCCAGTACTTC.

The CDR3 nucleotides read TGTGCCAGCAGCCTCGACGGACAGACCTATGGCTACACCTTC. It translates to CASSLDGQTYGYTF. The chain uses TRBV5-5 and TRBJ1-2; D perhaps matches TRBD1 (6 bases). The germline V gene has CDR1 SGHKS and CDR2 YYEKEE (reference sequence). V lost 4 bases to trimming and J lost 4 bases, with 14 bases between them. The CDR3 sequence is 14 residues long.

Concerning this clone: Other DNA sequences within the sample encode an identical CDR3. The chain uses TRBV7-2 and TRBJ2-3; D gene uncertain. Trimming pared 1 base from V and 2 bases from J, leaving 7 bases between. The germline gives CDR1 SGHTA, CDR2 FQGNSA. The CDR3 spans 14 residues. In DNA, the CDR3 is TGTGCCAGCAGCTTAGTAGGGCCCACAGATACGCAGTATTTT. Its translation: CASSLVGPTDTQYF. The entire variable domain, with the rest obtained from reference TRBV7-2 and TRBJ2-3, is as follows: GAGVSQSPSNKVTEKGKDVELRCDPISGHTALYWYRQSLGQGLEFLIYFQGNSAPDKSGLPSDRFSAERTGGSVSTLTIQRTQQEDSAVYLCASSLVGPTDTQYFGPGTRLTVL.

V is TRBV5-4 and J is TRBJ2-7, with 8 bases fitting TRBD1. This CDR3 is built from 15 residues. CDR1 and CDR2 (germline): SGHNT, YYREEE (reference sequence). The V gene end was trimmed by 4 bases and the J gene end by 0 bases; junction bases not matched to a gene: 6. CDR3 in amino acids: CASSLGQVHSYEQYF. The DNA for the CDR3 is TGTGCCAGCAGCCTGGGACAGGTCCACTCCTACGAGCAGTACTTC.

The chain recombines TRBV7-2 with TRBJ2-1, with a tentative D call TRBD1 (7 bases). CDR3 length: 15 residues. V lost 5 bases to trimming and J lost 2 bases, with 13 bases between them. Germline CDR1 SGHTA, CDR2 FQGNSA. CDR3 in amino acids: CASSRGTAAYNEQFF. CDR3 bases: TGTGCCAGCAGCCGCGGGACAGCCGCCTACAATGAGCAGTTCTTC.

The chain combines TRBV18 with TRBJ2-1; the match to TRBD2 covers 11 bases. J lost 12 bases, V lost 0 bases, and 7 bases had no gene match. Per germline, CDR1 KGHSH and CDR2 LQKENI. This CDR3 spans 15 amino acids. The DNA of the CDR3 is TGTGCCAGCTCACCACCGGAACTAGCGGGAGATGGGCAGTTCTTC. Translated, it gives CASSPPELAGDGQFF.

The chain couples TRBV5-1 to TRBJ2-5; D call uncertain. The last part of the DNA fits TRBJ2-7 better; the J call may be wrong. The germline V gene encodes CDR1 SGHRS and CDR2 YFSETQ. CDR3 length: 15 amino acids. Here the CDR3 DNA reads TGCGCCAGCAGCTTGGCCGGAAGTGGTGTTTACGAGCAGTACTTC. This codes for CASSLAGSGVYEQYF.

The chain combines TRBV11-3 with TRBJ2-3; D not resolved. Trimming left V 1 base short and J 0 bases short, with 11 bases between. The CDR3 has 16 amino acids. From germline, CDR1 is SGHNT and CDR2 YENEEA. The CDR3 DNA follows: TGTGCCAGCAGCTTAGGGACGCCTTTTAGCACAGATACGCAGTATTTT. Protein: CASSLGTPFSTDTQYF.